This T cell receptor (beta chain) is drawn from a study of T cell responses to AZD1222 COVID-19 vaccine (dated by TCRdb to about 2021). With regard to the full study: AZD1222 recipients given second doses at about 4 weeks or at about 12 weeks were pooled, since spike-specific TCR depth and breadth were not found to differ between the two schedules. A total of 233 trial participants underwent TCR sequencing, of whom 207 received two doses of AZD1222 and about 25 received two doses of the MenACWY control vaccine. Trial participants were enrolled by age into 18-55, 56-69 and 70-plus year subgroups, with roughly 160, 29 and 62 TCR-sequenced participants respectively. General conclusions and limits of the study: Vaccine-associated CD4 TCRs spanned the whole spike protein, with dominant responses in regions 160-218 and 743-854. Because no day 14 peak-response samples were available, repertoires were characterized only after the peak T cell response. The 56-69-year group was small, and its depth increase did not reach significance, likely because of low power. Only a handful of AZD1222 recipients were SARS-CoV-2 seropositive at baseline, limiting conclusions about previously exposed vaccinees. Reportedly, close to half of the unique spike-specific TCRs recognized epitopes lying outside the regions that are mutated in the B.1.351 and B.1.1.7 variants. A significant rise in spike-specific TCR breadth and depth was observed after two AZD1222 doses relative to day 0 and relative to MenACWY recipients. Participants were mostly white British, with more females than males. The authors suggested clonal diversity may have been underestimated.

This sample's time point label indicates: baseline before first vaccination. Samples from vaccinated people were obtained from the UK trials COV001 and COV002, which included a single-blind randomized controlled phase 2/3 trial of AZD1222 (ChAdOx1 nCoV-19) in healthy adults. Trial participant PBMC samples were collected at day 0 and day 28 after the second dose for TCRbeta chain sequencing. The CDR3 regions of human TCRbeta chains were analyzed by immunosequencing. Per the authors' processing: TCRs in the repertoires were matched against a reference library of SARS-CoV-2-specific TCRs that had been generated with the MIRA antigen-specificity platform. Breadth meant the fraction of unique TCRs that were SARS-CoV-2-associated, whereas depth meant the fraction of total T cells that were SARS-CoV-2-associated. Using the MIRA data, each spike-specific TCR was mapped to the spike region that the TCR reacts to and placed in a CD4 or CD8 class. Log10-transformed breadth and depth values were compared by one-way ANOVA with Sidak's multiple comparisons tests. The source is immuneACCESS, and TCRdb retained only in-frame sequences with V and J called. Part of the clones is not carried over; for the studies checked, unresolved V genes explain less than half of this, and the remainder is unexplained. V, J and clone size derive from that table, while D and trimming were established from the DNA sequence. This sample holds about 140,000 clones; 90% to 95% were observed only once. About 3.5% of the sample is taken by the ten largest.

Comment on this clone: Its recognized antigen is unknown. Base qualities are not at hand, and no much larger clone is one base apart.

The receptor comes from an adult in good health. This sample comprised peripheral blood, obtained on day 0 of AZD1222 vaccination.

The DNA reads as follows: TGTGCCAGCAGCCCACCACCGGGACGGACGGACAATGAGCAGTTCTTC. The resulting protein is CASSPPPGRTDNEQFF. The sequence links TRBV11-2 to TRBJ2-1, with the D call perhaps TRBD1 or TRBD2, each one matching 5 bases. For CDR1 and CDR2, the germline V gene lists SGHAT and FQNNGV. The CDR3, from cysteine to phenylalanine, totals 16 residues. CDR3 DNA only is kept here, 48 bases in frame from base 1. Between the V and J ends, shortened by 5 bases and 5 bases respectively, the junction contains 19 bases.